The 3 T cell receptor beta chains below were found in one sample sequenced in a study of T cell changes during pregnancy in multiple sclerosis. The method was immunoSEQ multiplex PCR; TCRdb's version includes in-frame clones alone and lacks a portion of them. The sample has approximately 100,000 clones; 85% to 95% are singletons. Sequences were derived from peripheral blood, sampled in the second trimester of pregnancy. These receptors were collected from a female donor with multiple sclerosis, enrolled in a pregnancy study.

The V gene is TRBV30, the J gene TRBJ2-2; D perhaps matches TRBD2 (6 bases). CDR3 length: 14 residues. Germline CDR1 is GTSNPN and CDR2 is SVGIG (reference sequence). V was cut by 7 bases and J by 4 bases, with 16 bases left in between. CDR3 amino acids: CAFVASGSTGELFF. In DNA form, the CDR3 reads TGTGCCTTCGTCGCGAGCGGGTCCACCGGGGAGCTGTTTTTT.

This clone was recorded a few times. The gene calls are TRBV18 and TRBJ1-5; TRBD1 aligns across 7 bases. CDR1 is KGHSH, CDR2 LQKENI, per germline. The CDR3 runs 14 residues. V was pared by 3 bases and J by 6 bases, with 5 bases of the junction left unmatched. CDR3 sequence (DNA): TGTGCCAGCTCACCTGACAGGGCTGTTCAGCCCCAGCATTTT. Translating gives CASSPDRAVQPQHF.

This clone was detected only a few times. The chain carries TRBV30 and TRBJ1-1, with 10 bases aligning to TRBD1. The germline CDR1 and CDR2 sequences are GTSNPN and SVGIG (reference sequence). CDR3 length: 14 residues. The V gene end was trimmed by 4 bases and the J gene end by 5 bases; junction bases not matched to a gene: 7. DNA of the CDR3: TGTGCCTGGATTGAGACAGGGGGCTGGACTGAAGCTTTCTTT. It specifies CAWIETGGWTEAFF.